The clone carrying this TCR beta chain was seen more than once but under ten times. The antigen is undetermined. The data are from a study of T cell repertoires in cytomegalovirus infection. On the study more broadly: The authors used CMV epitopes that were HLA-C-restricted (recently identified) and HLA-B-restricted (well studied).

TCRdb analysed the reads with MiXCR anew, one entry per CDR3 protein. The top ten clones hold 48% of a sample with about 570,000 distinct CDR3 sequences, about 39% of them seen once. Trimming took off 1 base at V and 1 base at J, with 11 bases between the two ends. The CDR3 has 16 amino acids. Germline CDR1 SGHTA, CDR2 FQGNSA. Study-level points and caveats: The study identified carriers of CMV plus the relevant HLA from cumulative public TCR beta family frequency.

This receptor was obtained from a human donor in good health (CMV status not recorded). Some clones in this sample may be carry-over from other donors' samples. Here the sequenced sample was cultured PBMCs, taken from culture after CMV antigen stimulation. The rearrangement uses TRBV7-2 and TRBJ2-1, with unresolved D. This chain's CDR3 is CASSLEMRISYNEQFF. CDR3 nucleotides: TGTGCCAGCAGCTTAGAAATGCGGATTTCCTACAATGAGCAGTTCTTC.